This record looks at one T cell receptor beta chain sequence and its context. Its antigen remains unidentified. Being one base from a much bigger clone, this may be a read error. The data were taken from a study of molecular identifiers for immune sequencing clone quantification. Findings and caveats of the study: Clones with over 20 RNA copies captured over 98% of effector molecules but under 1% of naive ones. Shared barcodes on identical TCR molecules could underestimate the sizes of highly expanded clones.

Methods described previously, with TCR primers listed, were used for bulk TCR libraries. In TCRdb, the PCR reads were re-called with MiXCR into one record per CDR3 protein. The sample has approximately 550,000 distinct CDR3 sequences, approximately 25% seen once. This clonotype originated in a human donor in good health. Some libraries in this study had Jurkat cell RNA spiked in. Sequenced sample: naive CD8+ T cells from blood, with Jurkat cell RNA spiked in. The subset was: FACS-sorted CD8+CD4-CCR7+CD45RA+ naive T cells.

The CDR3 DNA is TGTGCCAGTAGTCTCACATACGCTGGGGCCAACGTCCTGACTTTC. Translating it yields CASSLTYAGANVLTF. The rearrangement links TRBV19 to TRBJ2-6; no clear D gene. Germline assignment: CDR1 LNHDA and CDR2 SQIVND (reference sequence). The V end was cut by 5 bases, the J end by 2 bases, with 10 bases between. The length of the CDR3 is 15 residues.